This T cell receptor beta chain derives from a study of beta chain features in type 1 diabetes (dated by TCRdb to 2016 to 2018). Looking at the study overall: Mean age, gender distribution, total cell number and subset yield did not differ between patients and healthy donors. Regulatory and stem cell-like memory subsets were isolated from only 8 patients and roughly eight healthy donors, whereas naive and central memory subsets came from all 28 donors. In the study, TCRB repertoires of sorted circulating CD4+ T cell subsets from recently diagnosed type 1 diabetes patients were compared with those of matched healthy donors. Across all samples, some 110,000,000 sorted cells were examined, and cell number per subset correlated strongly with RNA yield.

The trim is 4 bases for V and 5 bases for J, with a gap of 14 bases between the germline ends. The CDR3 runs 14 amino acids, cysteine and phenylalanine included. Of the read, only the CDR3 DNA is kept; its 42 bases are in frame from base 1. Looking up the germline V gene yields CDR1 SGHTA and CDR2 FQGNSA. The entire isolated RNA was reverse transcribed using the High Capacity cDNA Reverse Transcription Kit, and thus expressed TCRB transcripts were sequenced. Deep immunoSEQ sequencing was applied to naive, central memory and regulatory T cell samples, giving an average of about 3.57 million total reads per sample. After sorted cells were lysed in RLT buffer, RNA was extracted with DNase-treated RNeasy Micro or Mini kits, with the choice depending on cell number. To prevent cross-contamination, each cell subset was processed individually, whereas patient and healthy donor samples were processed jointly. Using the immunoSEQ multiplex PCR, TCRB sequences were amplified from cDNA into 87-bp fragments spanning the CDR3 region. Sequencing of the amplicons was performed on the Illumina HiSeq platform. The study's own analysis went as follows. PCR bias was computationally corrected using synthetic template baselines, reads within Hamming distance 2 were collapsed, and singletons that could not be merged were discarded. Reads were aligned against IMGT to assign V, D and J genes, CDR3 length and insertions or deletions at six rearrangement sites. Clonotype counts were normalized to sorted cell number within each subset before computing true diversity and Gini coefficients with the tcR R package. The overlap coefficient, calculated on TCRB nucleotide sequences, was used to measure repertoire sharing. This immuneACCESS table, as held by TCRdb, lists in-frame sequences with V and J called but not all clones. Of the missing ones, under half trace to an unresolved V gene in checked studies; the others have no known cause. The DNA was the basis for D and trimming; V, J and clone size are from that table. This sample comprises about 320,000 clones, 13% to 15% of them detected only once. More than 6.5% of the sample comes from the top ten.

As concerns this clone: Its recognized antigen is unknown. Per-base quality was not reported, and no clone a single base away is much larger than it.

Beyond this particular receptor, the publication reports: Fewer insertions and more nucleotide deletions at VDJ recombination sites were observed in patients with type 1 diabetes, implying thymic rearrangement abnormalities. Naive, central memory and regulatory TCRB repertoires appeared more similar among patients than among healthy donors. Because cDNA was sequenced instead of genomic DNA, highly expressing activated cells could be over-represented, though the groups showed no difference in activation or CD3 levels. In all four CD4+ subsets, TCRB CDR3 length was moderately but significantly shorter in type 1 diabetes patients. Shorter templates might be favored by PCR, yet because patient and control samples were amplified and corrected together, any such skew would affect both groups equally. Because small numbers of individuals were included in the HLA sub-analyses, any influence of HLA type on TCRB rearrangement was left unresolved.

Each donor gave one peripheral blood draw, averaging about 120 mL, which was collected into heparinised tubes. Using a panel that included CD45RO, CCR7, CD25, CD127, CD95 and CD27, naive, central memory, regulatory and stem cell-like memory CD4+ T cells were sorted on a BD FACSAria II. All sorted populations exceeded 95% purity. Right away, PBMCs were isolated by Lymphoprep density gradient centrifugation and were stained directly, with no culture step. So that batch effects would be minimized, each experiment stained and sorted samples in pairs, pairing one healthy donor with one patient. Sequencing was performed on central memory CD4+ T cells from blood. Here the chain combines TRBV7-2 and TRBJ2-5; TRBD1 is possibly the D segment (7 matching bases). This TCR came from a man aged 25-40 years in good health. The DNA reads TGTGCCAGCAGCTCCCCCGCAGGGGGGGAGACCCAGTACTTC. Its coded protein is CASSSPAGGETQYF.